The 28 T cell receptor beta chains in this list originate from one sample, sequenced in a study. TCRdb called the 5' RACE reads again in MiXCR, with one record for every CDR3 protein. There are just under 65,000 distinct CDR3 sequences in the sample; roughly 23% occur only once, and approximately 3% lies in the top ten. The sample was memory CD4+ T cells sorted from a lymph node. As for subset: memory CD4+ T cells, CD4+CD45RO+CD25-. These receptors originate from a female donor with breast cancer.

This chain links TRBV5-1 with TRBJ2-5, with D maybe TRBD2 (5 bases). The length of the CDR3 is 14 residues. Per germline, CDR1 SGHRS and CDR2 YFSETQ. Between the trimmed V and J ends, which lost 2 bases and 5 bases, there was a span of 13 bases. The CDR3 DNA is TGCGCCAGCAGCTTCAATGATCCGGGGGAGACCCAGTACTTC. It specifies CASSFNDPGETQYF.

This clonotype was seen a handful of times. At one of its ends the junction is not consistent with the germline gene, which may arise from a read error. The chain couples TRBV7-2 to TRBJ2-1, with 7 bases aligning to TRBD1. The CDR3 is 13 amino acids. Looked up from germline, CDR1 is SGHTA and CDR2 is FQGNSA. DNA of the CDR3: TGTGCCAGCAGCCGCAGACAGGGCCTACGTGTTATCTTC. As protein: CASSRRQGLRVIF.

This clonotype was seen a handful of times. V and J are TRBV5-1 and TRBJ2-7; D is perhaps TRBD1 (7 bases). CDR1 is SGHRS, CDR2 YFSETQ, per germline. Between the trimmed V and J ends, which lost 4 bases and 3 bases, there was a span of 14 bases. CDR3 length: 14 residues. CDR3 residues: CASSLEGQRYEQYF. In DNA form, the CDR3 reads TGCGCCAGCAGCCTGGAGGGACAGCGCTACGAGCAGTACTTC.

As for this clonotype: Possible read error: a much larger clone is one base away. The chain uses TRBV9 and TRBJ2-3; 11 bases match TRBD2. Germline V CDR1 and CDR2: SGDLS, YYNGEE. This CDR3 comprises 14 residues. The CDR3 here is CASARLAGTDTQCF. The CDR3, as DNA: TGTGCCAGCGCCAGACTAGCGGGAACAGATACGCAGTGTTTT. Complete variable domain (other parts from reference TRBV9 and TRBJ2-3): DSGVTQTPKHLITATGQRVTLRCSPRSGDLSVYWYQQSLDQGLQFLIQYYNGEERAKGNILERFSAQQFPDLHSELNLSSLELGDSALYFCASARLAGTDTQCFGPGTRLTVL.

This clonotype was counted only a few times. The V gene is TRBV7-2, the J gene TRBJ2-1; D is ambiguous. The CDR3 length is 14 residues. Between the trimmed V and J ends, which lost 1 base and 12 bases, there was a span of 16 bases. Germline V CDR1 and CDR2: SGHTA, FQGNSA. The CDR3 region has the DNA TGTGCCAGCAGCTTAGGATCAACGGCAGTTCGGCAGTTCTTC. It specifies CASSLGSTAVRQFF.

This clonotype has only a few counts. The chain couples TRBV20-1 to TRBJ1-5; D perhaps matches TRBD1 (6 bases). Trimming removed 1 base from V and 3 bases from J, with 13 bases in between. Germline V gene data show CDR1 as DFQATT and CDR2 as SNEGSKA (reference sequence). The CDR3 covers 15 residues. The CDR3 spells CSARAPDRFNQPQHF. DNA of the CDR3: TGCAGTGCTAGAGCCCCCGACAGGTTCAATCAGCCCCAGCATTTT.

In its sample, this clonotype was seen a few times. A junction end diverges from the germline sequence, so it may reflect a read error. This chain connects TRBV28 to TRBJ1-2, with D perhaps TRBD1 (5 bases). CDR3 length: 12 residues. Germline CDR1 and CDR2: MDHEN and SYDVKM. The DNA of the CDR3 is TGTGCCAGCAGTTTGTACCAGGGACTCAAGGCCTTC. Its translation is CASSLYQGLKAF.

As for this clonotype: This may stem from a read error, because a much larger clone lies one nucleotide away. The DNA of the CDR3 is TGTGCCAGCAGCTTATACGGGATGGGTAACAATGAGCGGTTCTTC. Protein: CASSLYGMGNNERFF. The V and J genes are TRBV7-2 and TRBJ2-1, with a possible D match to TRBD2 (5 bases). The V gene's germline CDR1 is SGHTA and CDR2 FQGNSA. This CDR3 contains 15 residues.

This clonotype showed up many times. The V and J genes are TRBV5-1 and TRBJ1-4; 12 bases match TRBD1. V lost 6 bases, J lost 8 bases, and 5 bases stayed unmatched. This CDR3 comprises 14 residues. Germline V CDR1 and CDR2: SGHRS, YFSETQ. The DNA for the CDR3 is TGCGCCAGCAACCCTGGGACAGGGGGCGAAAAACTGTTTTTT. Its translation is CASNPGTGGEKLFF. The full variable domain, its missing parts supplied by reference TRBV5-1 and TRBJ1-4, is KAGVTQTPRYLIKTRGQQVTLSCSPISGHRSVSWYQQTPGQGLQFLFEYFSETQRNKGNFPGRFSGRQFSNSRSEMNVSTLELGDSALYLCASNPGTGGEKLFFGSGTQLSVL.

The table lists this clonotype with many counts. In DNA form, the CDR3 reads TGCGCCAGCAGCCAAGAAATTGGAGGGGGCGCGAACACTGAAGCTTTCTTT. It encodes CASSQEIGGGANTEAFF. The V call is TRBV4-1, the J call TRBJ1-1; 7 bases fit TRBD1. V shed 0 bases, J shed 1 base, and the junction held 8 bases outside the gene matches. The CDR3 runs 17 residues. Germline CDR1 MGHRA, CDR2 YSYEKL.

This clonotype was picked up a small number of times. The chain carries TRBV5-1 and TRBJ2-2; 8 bases map to TRBD2. Trimming at V came to 7 bases and at J to 1 base, leaving 9 bases not matched to a gene. The germline CDR1 and CDR2 sequences are SGHRS and YFSETQ. This CDR3 comprises 16 residues. The CDR3 DNA follows: TGCGCCAGCTATCCCCCTAGCGGGCAGAACACCGGGGAGCTGTTTTTT. It specifies CASYPPSGQNTGELFF.

This clonotype was counted many times. V gene TRBV12-3 or TRBV12-4 combines with J gene TRBJ2-2, with 8 bases fitting TRBD2. There are 17 residues in the CDR3. Trimming cost V 4 bases and J 5 bases; bases outside gene matches: 12. Here the CDR3 DNA reads TGTGCCAGCAGTTCTAGGGGTCGGGGGGGCTGGACCGGGGAGCTGTTTTTT. Its translation: CASSSRGRGGWTGELFF.

This clonotype came up many times. The J gene is TRBJ2-1, the V gene TRBV5-1, with a weak D call TRBD2 (5 bases). CDR3 length: 15 residues. In germline, CDR1 is SGHRS, CDR2 YFSETQ. The V end lost 0 bases, the J end lost 0 bases, and 7 bases lay between the germline ends. CDR3 bases: TGCGCCAGCAGCTTGGCTGGGAGCTCCTACAATGAGCAGTTCTTC. Protein product: CASSLAGSSYNEQFF.

This chain joins TRBV5-5 and TRBJ2-1, with D possibly being TRBD2 (7 bases). Germline loops: CDR1 SGHKS, CDR2 YYEKEE (reference sequence). V was trimmed by 4 bases and J by 4 bases, leaving 12 bases between them. The CDR3 sequence is 14 residues long. The CDR3: CASSPGGLYNEQFF. In DNA form, the CDR3 reads TGTGCCAGCAGCCCCGGGGGGCTGTACAATGAGCAGTTCTTC.

To note about this clonotype: An end of the junction does not agree with germline; a read error may underlie this. CDR3 protein: CASSSQGAVNERFF. CDR3 nucleotides: TGTGCCAGCAGTTCGCAGGGGGCGGTCAATGAGCGGTTCTTC. J is TRBJ2-1 and V is TRBV6-2 or TRBV6-3; 8 nucleotides match TRBD1. The CDR3 extends over 14 amino acids. Germline V gene lookup returns CDR1 MNHEY and CDR2 SVGEGT.

This clonotype was detected many times. This chain uses TRBV10-3 with TRBJ2-7; D remains unclear. CDR1 is ENHRY, CDR2 SYGVKD, per germline. V dropped 0 bases and J dropped 0 bases, with 9 bases sitting between them. The CDR3 sequence is 15 residues long. CDR3 loop: CAISESLSISYEQYF. CDR3 nucleotides: TGTGCCATCAGTGAGTCGCTCAGCATCTCCTACGAGCAGTACTTC.

The sample holds a few counts of this clonotype. The chain combines TRBV7-3 with TRBJ1-5; the D gene is possibly TRBD1 (5 bases). The CDR3 is 17 amino acids. Germline V gives CDR1 SGHTA, CDR2 FQGTGA. V lost 5 bases and J lost 0, with 17 bases in between. DNA of the CDR3: TGTGCCAGCAGCACTGACGGGACCGACCATAGCAATCAGCCCCAGCATTTT. Its protein product is CASSTDGTDHSNQPQHF.

The CDR3: CASSQGTSGRPLEQYF. Here the CDR3 DNA reads TGCGCCAGCAGCCAGGGGACTAGCGGGAGACCTTTGGAGCAGTACTTC. This chain connects TRBV4-1 to TRBJ2-7; 14 bases line up with TRBD2. This CDR3 region has 16 residues. Germline lookup yields CDR1 MGHRA and CDR2 YSYEKL. V was pared by 3 bases and J by 7 bases, with 8 bases of the junction left unmatched.

A word on this clonotype: This sequence may be a read error, since a much larger clone differs from it by one base. The rearrangement joins TRBV20-1 to TRBJ1-5; D not resolved. The V gene lost 7 bases and the J gene lost 6 bases, with 16 bases spanning the gap. This CDR3 is built from 13 residues. CDR1 and CDR2 from the germline V gene are DFQATT and SNEGSKA (reference sequence). The CDR3 nucleotides read TGCAGTGTGACGGACGGGATGACTCAGCCCCAGCATTTT. This sequence encodes CSVTDGMTQPQHF.

The chain employs TRBV20-1 and TRBJ2-1; no definite D call. V dropped 5 bases and J dropped 12 bases, with 20 bases sitting between them. Germline CDR1 DFQATT, CDR2 SNEGSKA (reference sequence). The CDR3 spans 13 residues. The CDR3 is CSAGSTLDLLQFF. CDR3 nucleotide sequence: TGCAGTGCTGGGTCTACTCTAGATCTTTTGCAGTTCTTC.

The chain carries TRBV7-2 and TRBJ2-5; maybe TRBD1 (6 bases). The CDR3 runs to 11 residues. The V and J ends lost 8 bases and 5 bases respectively, with 9 bases between them. Germline CDR1 and CDR2: SGHTA and FQGNSA. CDR3 region: CASGTRETQYF. The CDR3 region has the DNA TGTGCCAGCGGGACAAGGGAGACCCAGTACTTC.

The J gene is TRBJ2-3, the V gene TRBV20-1; D is ambiguous. The CDR3 is made up of 13 amino acids. Germline values: CDR1 DFQATT, CDR2 SNEGSKA (reference sequence). V gave up 5 bases and J gave up 1 base, with 10 bases separating them. DNA of the CDR3: TGCAGTGCTTATGTCCGGGGCACAGATACGCAGTATTTT. It specifies CSAYVRGTDTQYF.

This clonotype was detected a few times. The J gene is TRBJ2-5, the V gene TRBV7-9; D perhaps matches TRBD2 (7 bases). The V gene lost 5 bases and the J gene lost 2 bases, with 12 bases spanning the gap. Germline V CDR1 and CDR2: SEHNR, FQNEAQ (reference sequence). CDR3 size: 14 residues. CDR3 amino acids: CASSEGGRQETQYF. Here the CDR3 DNA reads TGTGCCAGCAGCGAGGGGGGGCGGCAAGAGACCCAGTACTTC.

The table lists this clonotype with a few counts. The chain carries TRBV28 and TRBJ2-7, with 9 bases matching TRBD2. CDR1 and CDR2 (germline): MDHEN, SYDVKM. V was pared by 2 bases and J by 0 bases, with 8 bases of the junction left unmatched. This CDR3 has 17 amino acids. The CDR3 loop reads CASSLPQGSGGSYEQYF. The CDR3 coding sequence is TGTGCCAGCAGTTTACCGCAAGGTAGCGGGGGCTCCTACGAGCAGTACTTC.

The V gene is TRBV20-1, the J gene TRBJ2-7; D gene ambiguous. Germline V gene data show CDR1 as DFQATT and CDR2 as SNEGSKA (reference sequence). The CDR3 totals 12 residues. V lost 3 bases to trimming and J lost 3 bases, with 9 bases between them. CDR3 bases: TGCAGTGCTAGCATAGAAGGCTACGAGCAGTACTTC. This encodes CSASIEGYEQYF.

As to this clonotype: A junction end diverges from the germline sequence, so it may reflect a read error. The CDR3 protein is CVSSPRGWDRANGYTF. DNA of the CDR3: TGTGTCAGCAGCCCCAGAGGATGGGACAGAGCAAATGGCTACACCTTC. J is TRBJ1-2 and V is TRBV9; 7 bases map to TRBD1. The CDR3 is 16 residues long. Germline CDR1 reads SGDLS; CDR2 reads YYNGEE.

This clonotype appeared a few times. The chain employs TRBV9 and TRBJ2-5; TRBD2 aligns across 11 bases. J was trimmed by 4 bases and V by 3 bases; bases with no gene match: 8. The CDR3 has 16 amino acids. Germline CDR1 and CDR2: SGDLS and YYNGEE. The CDR3 nucleotides are TGTGCCAGCAGCGCCCGACTAGCGGGGAACCCAGAGACCCAGTACTTC. This encodes CASSARLAGNPETQYF.

This chain connects TRBV29-1 to TRBJ2-5; possibly TRBD2 for D (6 bases). Trimming left V 5 bases short and J 4 bases short, with 17 bases between. The CDR3 is made up of 14 amino acids. The germline gives CDR1 SQVTM, CDR2 ANQGSEA. The CDR3 nucleotides are TGCAGCGTTCCAGGACGAGCGGGCCTAGAGACCCAGTACTTC. This encodes CSVPGRAGLETQYF.